The entry that follows covers one T cell receptor (beta chain) sequence. No antigen is known for it. The CDR3 consists of 14 residues. The repertoire was sequenced with immunoSEQ multiplex PCR; TCRdb's copy has only in-frame clones and lacks some. The repertoire holds tens of thousands of clones, 70% to 80% seen once, with 10% to 15% in the top ten. CD4+ T cells were isolated after nine to ten days of culture. At days 3 and 7, half of the medium was exchanged for IL-2 medium. The data belong to a study of vaccination effects on CD4 cells after COVID-19. For the study at large: Two convalescent patients were sampled 16 days and one week before vaccination.

The TCR originated in a human donor who had a prior SARS-CoV-2 infection. Source: CD4+ T cells from PBMCs cultured without peptide, taken before COVID-19 vaccination. The chain links TRBV21-1 to TRBJ2-1. TRBV21-1 is marked as a pseudogene. CDR3 DNA sequence: TGTGCCAGCAGCAAAGGGGGCTCCTACAATGAGCAGTTCTTC. It codes for CASSKGGSYNEQFF.